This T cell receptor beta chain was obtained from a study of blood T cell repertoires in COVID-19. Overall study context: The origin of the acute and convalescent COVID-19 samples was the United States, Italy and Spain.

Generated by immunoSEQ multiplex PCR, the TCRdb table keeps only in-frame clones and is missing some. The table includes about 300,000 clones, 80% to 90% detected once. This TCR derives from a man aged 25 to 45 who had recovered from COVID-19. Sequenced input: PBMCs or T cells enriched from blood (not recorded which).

The CDR3 bases are TGCAGCGCCCTGCCAGGCGGGTCTGGAAACACCATATATTTT. Protein: CSALPGGSGNTIYF. The chain recombines TRBV29-1 with TRBJ1-3; D not certain. The CDR3 is 14 amino acids. Per germline, CDR1 SQVTM and CDR2 ANQGSEA. V was shortened by 7 bases and J by 1 base, with 14 bases between the two germline ends.